The present entry profiles one T cell receptor beta chain with its context. The antigen is undetermined. Amplification used 52 TRBV primers and 13 TRBJ primers. The data were produced by immunoSEQ multiplex PCR, yet TCRdb's version contains in-frame clones alone and is incomplete. Of approximately 40,000 clones listed, about 91% are singletons. The entry originates in a study of regulatory T cells. Study-wide results and caveats: Regulatory T cells showed the strongest V-J pair restriction and V/J gene skewing among patient repertoires. In CD3G-deficient patients, conventional CD4+ T cells were enriched for hydrophobic CDR3 residues at positions 6 and 7.

The V gene's germline CDR1 is MNHNS and CDR2 SASEGT. The V gene end was trimmed by 9 bases and the J gene end by 6 bases; junction bases not matched to a gene: 9. The CDR3 contains 13 residues. All CD3G-deficient patients showed autoimmunity, more severe in two. CD4+ cells were sorted into CD25-high CD127-low regulatory cells and CD25-low CD127-high conventional cells. The sequenced material came from conventional CD4+ T cells sorted from blood. This chain uses TRBV6-1 with TRBJ2-7; 9 bases map to TRBD1. This TCR derives from a person aged 18 to 30 with CD3G deficiency. The CDR3 region is CASAGTGLSEQYF. CDR3 nucleotide sequence: TGTGCCAGTGCGGGGACAGGGTTAAGCGAGCAGTACTTC.